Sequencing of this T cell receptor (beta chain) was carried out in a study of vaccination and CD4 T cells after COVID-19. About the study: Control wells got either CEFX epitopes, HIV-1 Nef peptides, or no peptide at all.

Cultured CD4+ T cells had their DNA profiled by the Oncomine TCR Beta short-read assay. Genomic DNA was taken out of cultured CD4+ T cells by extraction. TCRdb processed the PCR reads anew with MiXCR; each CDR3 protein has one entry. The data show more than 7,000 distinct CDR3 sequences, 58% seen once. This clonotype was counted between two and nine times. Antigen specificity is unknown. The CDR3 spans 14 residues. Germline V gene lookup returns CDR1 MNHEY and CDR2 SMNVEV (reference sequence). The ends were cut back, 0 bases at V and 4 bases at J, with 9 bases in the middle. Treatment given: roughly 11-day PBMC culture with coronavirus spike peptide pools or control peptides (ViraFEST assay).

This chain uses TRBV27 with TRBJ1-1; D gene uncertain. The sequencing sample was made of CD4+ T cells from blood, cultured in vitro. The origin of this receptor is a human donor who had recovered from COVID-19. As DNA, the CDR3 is TGTGCCAGCAGTTTATCCTGGCGGGCCACTGAAGCTTTCTTT. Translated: CASSLSWRATEAFF.